This T cell receptor (beta chain) emerged from a study of monozygotic twins with inflammatory bowel disease. Whole-study findings and limits: Reduced clonotype sharing with other individuals was observed in IBD patients relative to healthy twins, especially with disease activity.

Whole blood supplied total RNA, and T cells were not sorted. The CDR3 runs to 12 residues. Germline assignment: CDR1 SGHRS and CDR2 YFSETQ. Using the 5' RACE reads, TCRdb records one entry per CDR3 protein without DNA. The table for this sample gives about 140,000 distinct CDR3 sequences. Concerning this clonotype: Its antigen is not known.

The chain couples TRBV5-1 to TRBJ2-7. The sequencing input was blood. The source is a human donor with ulcerative colitis or Crohn's disease, or a healthy co-twin of an affected twin (not recorded which). The chain's CDR3 is CASSLDNYEQYF.